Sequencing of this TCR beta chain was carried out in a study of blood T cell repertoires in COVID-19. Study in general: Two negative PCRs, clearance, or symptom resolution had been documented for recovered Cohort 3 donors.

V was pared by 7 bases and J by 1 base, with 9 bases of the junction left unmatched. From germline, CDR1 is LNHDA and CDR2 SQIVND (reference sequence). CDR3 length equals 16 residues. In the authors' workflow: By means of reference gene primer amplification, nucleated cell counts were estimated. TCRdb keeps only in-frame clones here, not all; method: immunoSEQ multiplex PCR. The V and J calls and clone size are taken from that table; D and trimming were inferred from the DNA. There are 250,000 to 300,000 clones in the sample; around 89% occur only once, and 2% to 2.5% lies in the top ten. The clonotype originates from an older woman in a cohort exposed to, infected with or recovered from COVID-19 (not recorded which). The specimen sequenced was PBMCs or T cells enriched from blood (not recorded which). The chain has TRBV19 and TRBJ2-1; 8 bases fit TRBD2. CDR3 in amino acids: CASNPAGLASYNEQFF. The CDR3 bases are TGTGCCAGTAACCCGGCAGGACTAGCTTCCTACAATGAGCAGTTCTTC.